One and the same sample provided the 8 T cell receptor beta chains below, sequenced in a study of T cells in Graves' hyperthyroidism and ophthalmopathy. Authors of the study amplified TCR beta CDR3 regions from RNA transcripts. In the first-round RT-PCR of the TCR CDR3, the HTBI primer set was used. TCRdb re-called the multiplex PCR reads through MiXCR, storing one row per CDR3 protein. The data hold approximately 400,000 distinct CDR3 sequences, with approximately 13% observed a single time. Sequences were obtained from blood. These receptor sequences come from a man between 25 and 39 years old with Graves' hyperthyroidism that later progressed to Graves' ophthalmopathy.

This clonotype was counted many times. The chain employs TRBV27 and TRBJ1-5; tentative D call: TRBD1 (6 bases). This CDR3 has 15 residues. Trimming shortened V by 1 base and J by 4 bases, and 11 bases separated the two germline ends. Germline V CDR1 and CDR2: MNHEY, SMNVEV (reference sequence). The CDR3 sequence is CASSLFGGGNQPQHF. CDR3 sequence (DNA): TGTGCCAGCAGTTTATTTGGGGGCGGAAATCAGCCCCAGCATTTT.

This clonotype came up many times. The chain combines TRBV6-5 with TRBJ1-2; no clear D. CDR3 length: 13 amino acids. Germline-derived CDR1 and CDR2 are MNHEY and SVGAGI. V was clipped by 0 bases and J by 7 bases, with 9 bases between them. The chain's CDR3 is CASSYSGSAGYTF. As DNA, the CDR3 is TGTGCCAGCAGTTACTCGGGGTCGGCTGGCTACACCTTC.

The rearrangement links TRBV13 to TRBJ2-7; TRBD2 aligns across 12 bases. Germline trimming cut 5 bases from V and 9 bases from J; bases unmatched to any gene: 23. Germline CDR1 reads PRHDT; CDR2 reads FYEKMQ (reference sequence). The CDR3 runs 19 residues. CDR3 protein: CASSPLILAGGTLGLVQYF. The CDR3 DNA follows: TGTGCCAGCAGCCCCCTCATCCTAGCGGGGGGGACCCTGGGTTTGGTGCAGTACTTC.

This rearrangement joins TRBV6-2 or TRBV6-3 to TRBJ2-2; D is perhaps TRBD2 (6 bases). V lost 5 bases and J 7 bases, leaving 11 bases between the germline ends. CDR1 and CDR2 (germline): MNHEY, SVGEGT. The CDR3 runs 13 residues. The CDR3 nucleotides are TGTGCCAGCAGTGCGCAGGGAGGCGGGGAGCTGTTTTTT. Encoded protein: CASSAQGGGELFF.

This clonotype was found many times. The CDR3: CASSRILAGGTGELFF. CDR3 in DNA: TGTGCCAGCAGCAGAATTCTAGCGGGGGGCACCGGGGAGCTGTTTTTT. V is TRBV11-2 and J is TRBJ2-2, with TRBD2 identical over 11 bases. Unmatched junction bases numbered 6, after V lost 5 bases and J lost 4 bases. CDR1 is SGHAT and CDR2 is FQNNGV in the germline V gene. This CDR3 comprises 16 residues. Full variable domain (rest looked up from reference TRBV11-2 and TRBJ2-2): EAGVAQSPRYKIIEKRQSVAFWCNPISGHATLYWYQQILGQGPKLLIQFQNNGVVDDSQLPKDRFSAERLKGVDSTLKIQPAKLEDSAVYLCASSRILAGGTGELFFGEGSRLTVL.

This clonotype was counted ten times or more. The chain uses TRBV7-9 and TRBJ2-1; 7 bases agree with TRBD2. There are 15 residues in the CDR3. The germline V gene has CDR1 SEHNR and CDR2 FQNEAQ (reference sequence). Germline trimming cut 4 bases from V and 6 bases from J; bases unmatched to any gene: 9. CDR3 in amino acids: CASSSQGGEGNEQFF. CDR3 bases: TGTGCCAGCAGCTCCCAGGGAGGGGAGGGCAATGAGCAGTTCTTC.

This clonotype was counted once. The chain recombines TRBV5-1 with TRBJ2-1; 9 bases agree with TRBD1. CDR1 and CDR2 from the germline V gene are SGHRS and YFSETQ. This CDR3 comprises 15 residues. V lost 4 bases and J lost 6; bases outside the gene matches: 8. The CDR3 DNA reads as TGCGCCAGCAGCATCGGGACAGGGTCCGGCAATGAGCAGTTCTTC. Its translation: CASSIGTGSGNEQFF.

The CDR3 is CSARADGTGGNGYTF. As DNA, the CDR3 is TGCAGTGCTAGGGCCGACGGGACGGGAGGAAATGGCTACACCTTC. The chain joins TRBV20-1 to TRBJ1-2, with TRBD1 as a possible D gene (5 bases). Germline V gene sequence: CDR1 DFQATT, CDR2 SNEGSKA (reference sequence). Trimming removed 3 bases from V and 6 bases from J, with 20 bases in between. The CDR3 spans 15 residues.